This entry lists 25 T cell receptor beta chains sequenced from one sample in a study of human T cells and chemical hapten exposure. From the RACE reads, TCRdb called clonotypes with MiXCR, one entry per CDR3 protein. The table lists 40,000 to 50,000 distinct CDR3 sequences, around 11% of them singletons. Time point here: pre-sensitization, week 0. Treatment noted: therapeutic diphenylcyclopropenone sensitization with weekly scalp DPC. Material: whole blood, obtained in connection with sensitization to the hapten diphenylcyclopropenone (DPC). The receptors come from a woman under 40 with alopecia areata. Some clones in this sample may be carry-over from other donors' samples.

The chain employs TRBV29-1 and TRBJ1-5, with 12 bases aligning to TRBD1. Unmatched junction bases numbered 2, after V lost 6 bases and J lost 2 bases. CDR1 SQVTM and CDR2 ANQGSEA come from the germline V gene. CDR3 length: 14 residues. Here the CDR3 DNA reads TGCAGCGTCCGGGACAGGGGGCGCAATCAGCCCCAGCATTTT. This sequence encodes CSVRDRGRNQPQHF.

The chain has TRBV29-1 and TRBJ2-1; no reliable D call. V lost 0 bases, J lost 7 bases, and 13 bases lay in between. Germline V CDR1 and CDR2: SQVTM, ANQGSEA. The CDR3 has 14 residues. CDR3 region: CSVEDIRNRNEQFF. The CDR3 nucleotides are TGCAGCGTTGAAGACATTAGGAATCGGAATGAGCAGTTCTTC.

The chain's CDR3 is CSASRTGQETQYF. The CDR3 coding sequence is TGCAGTGCTAGTAGGACAGGGCAAGAGACCCAGTACTTC. The chain recombines TRBV20-1 with TRBJ2-5; 8 bases agree with TRBD1. CDR3 length: 13 residues. Losses at the gene ends were 3 bases for V and 2 bases for J; bases not matched to a gene: 2. The germline V gene encodes CDR1 DFQATT and CDR2 SNEGSKA (reference sequence).

Only a few counts were recorded for this clonotype. The CDR3 is CASSLAGDYQETQYF. In DNA form, the CDR3 reads TGTGCCAGCAGCTTAGCCGGAGACTACCAAGAGACCCAGTACTTC. The chain is built from TRBV7-3 and TRBJ2-5; no firm D call. Germline assignment: CDR1 SGHTA and CDR2 FQGTGA. The CDR3 runs 15 residues. V lost 2 bases to trimming and J lost 0 bases, with 10 bases between them.

This clonotype has a count of ten or more. The chain employs TRBV7-3 and TRBJ2-2, with D uncertain. This CDR3 is built from 13 residues. Trimming pared 1 base from V and 7 bases from J, leaving 7 bases between. Germline V gene sequence: CDR1 SGHTA, CDR2 FQGTGA. Here the CDR3 reads CASSLKALGELFF. The CDR3 coding sequence is TGTGCCAGCAGCTTAAAAGCTCTCGGGGAGCTGTTTTTT.

This clonotype was picked up a small number of times. The chain recombines TRBV29-1 with TRBJ2-3, with 7 bases lining up with TRBD1. V was clipped by 7 bases and J by 1 base; unmatched bases: 2. Germline V gene sequence: CDR1 SQVTM, CDR2 ANQGSEA. This CDR3 spans 12 amino acids. Written as DNA, the CDR3 is TGCAGCGCAGGACAGGGCACAGATACGCAGTATTTT. It specifies CSAGQGTDTQYF.

This clonotype was counted only a few times. The chain is built from TRBV2 and TRBJ1-2; the D gene is possibly TRBD1 (6 bases). Germline loops: CDR1 SNHLY, CDR2 FYNNEI. The CDR3 runs to 13 residues. The V and J ends lost 6 bases and 4 bases respectively, with 12 bases between them. The CDR3 sequence: CASSQGQSYGYTF. Here the CDR3 DNA reads TGTGCCAGCAGCCAAGGACAGAGCTATGGCTACACCTTC. The full variable domain, completed using reference TRBV2 and TRBJ1-2, is EPEVTQTPSHQVTQMGQEVILRCVPISNHLYFYWYRQILGQKVEFLVSFYNNEISEKSEIFDDQFSVERPDGSNFTLKIRSTKLEDSAMYFCASSQGQSYGYTFGSGTRLTVV.

This clonotype is deemed medium-sized (0.01 to 0.1%). This rearrangement joins TRBV28 to TRBJ2-1, with D unclear. The CDR3 spans 11 residues. Germline V gene data show CDR1 as MDHEN and CDR2 as SYDVKM. Trimming removed 5 bases from V and 16 bases from J, with 15 bases in between. CDR3 nucleotide sequence: TGTGCCAGCAGTGAAACCCGACTGCTCTTCTTC. Protein sequence: CASSETRLLFF.

This clonotype appeared many times. The chain combines TRBV28 with TRBJ2-3; possibly TRBD1 or TRBD2 for D (5 bases each). The CDR3 covers 15 residues. With 7 bases removed from V and 6 bases from J, the gap between germline ends came to 20 bases. In germline, CDR1 is MDHEN, CDR2 SYDVKM. The CDR3 DNA reads TGTGCCAGCAACGCCGGGACCGGATTTGATGATACGCAGTATTTT. Encoded protein: CASNAGTGFDDTQYF.

This clonotype was seen at least ten times. The V and J genes are TRBV6-5 and TRBJ1-2; D gene ambiguous. CDR1 MNHEY and CDR2 SVGAGI come from the germline V gene. The CDR3 sequence is 14 residues long. Between the trimmed V and J ends, which lost 7 bases and 4 bases, there was a span of 16 bases. CDR3 in amino acids: CASTLRAGLYGYTF. The CDR3 nucleotides are TGTGCCAGCACCTTACGTGCAGGCCTCTATGGCTACACCTTC.

This rearrangement joins TRBV29-1 to TRBJ2-3; unclear D gene. Trimming cost V 3 bases and J 0 bases, with 4 bases left between them. Germline-derived CDR1 and CDR2 are SQVTM and ANQGSEA. The CDR3 sequence is 12 residues long. This CDR3 reads CSVDESTDTQYF. The CDR3 DNA reads as TGCAGCGTTGACGAGAGCACAGATACGCAGTATTTT.

This clonotype was found many times. The rearrangement links TRBV3-1 to TRBJ1-1, with D tentatively TRBD1 (6 bases). Germline V CDR1 and CDR2: LGHDT, YNNKEL (reference sequence). V dropped 0 bases and J dropped 0 bases, with 11 bases sitting between them. The CDR3 spans 16 residues. CDR3 region: CASSQEGGAMNTEAFF. CDR3 nucleotides: TGTGCCAGCAGCCAAGAAGGGGGGGCGATGAACACTGAAGCTTTCTTT.

In its sample, this clonotype was seen many times. The chain couples TRBV5-1 to TRBJ1-6; unclear D gene. The CDR3 has 15 residues. Germline V lookup: CDR1 SGHRS, CDR2 YFSETQ. V was cut by 5 bases and J by 7 bases, with 16 bases left in between. The CDR3 here is CASSWRGSDNSPLHF. CDR3 nucleotides: TGCGCCAGCAGTTGGCGGGGTTCCGACAATTCACCCCTCCACTTT.

This clonotype was detected a few times. V and J are TRBV29-1 and TRBJ2-7; D gene unclear. CDR3 size: 12 residues. Germline V gives CDR1 SQVTM, CDR2 ANQGSEA. The DNA for the CDR3 is TGCAGTGCTCTCACGACCGGTCACGAGCAGTACTTC. Encoded protein: CSALTTGHEQYF.

The CDR3 sequence: CASSPGIGQSTDTQYF. CDR3 nucleotide sequence: TGTGCCAGCAGCCCCGGGATTGGACAGTCCACAGATACGCAGTATTTT. This chain links TRBV2 with TRBJ2-3; a weak D match, TRBD1 (6 bases). The CDR3 spans 16 residues. Germline V gene sequence: CDR1 SNHLY, CDR2 FYNNEI. The V end was cut by 6 bases, the J end by 2 bases, with 18 bases between.

The rearrangement joins TRBV7-2 to TRBJ2-3; possibly TRBD1 or TRBD2 for D (5 bases each). The V and J ends lost 7 bases and 4 bases respectively, with 12 bases between them. CDR3 size: 13 residues. The germline V gene encodes CDR1 SGHTA and CDR2 FQGNSA. CDR3 in amino acids: CASNSGSSDTQYF. The CDR3 DNA is TGTGCCAGCAACTCAGGGAGTTCAGATACGCAGTATTTT.

This clonotype was counted at least ten times. J is TRBJ2-2 and V is TRBV7-9, with D unresolved. Trimming took 1 base from V and 6 from J, leaving 9 bases between them. Germline lookup yields CDR1 SEHNR and CDR2 FQNEAQ (reference sequence). CDR3 length equals 14 residues. CDR3 sequence reads: CASSLVAGPGELFF. The CDR3, as DNA: TGTGCCAGCAGCTTAGTAGCAGGTCCCGGGGAGCTGTTTTTT.

In its sample, this clonotype was seen many times. V is TRBV20-1 and J is TRBJ1-5; TRBD1 agrees at 7 bases. The CDR3 consists of 15 residues. Germline values: CDR1 DFQATT, CDR2 SNEGSKA (reference sequence). V lost 0 bases, J lost 6 bases, and 8 bases stayed unmatched. The CDR3 DNA sequence: TGCAGTGCTAGAGAGGACGGGGACAGAAGTCAGCCCCAGCATTTT. Its protein is CSAREDGDRSQPQHF.

In its sample, this clonotype was seen many times. V gene TRBV2 combines with J gene TRBJ2-3, with D perhaps matching TRBD2 (5 bases). This CDR3 has 17 amino acids. Deletions cut 6 bases from V and 0 bases from J, with 19 bases between. The germline CDR1 and CDR2 sequences are SNHLY and FYNNEI. For the CDR3, the DNA is TGTGCCAGCAGAACGAGTCCTGGCGGGTCCAGCACAGATACGCAGTATTTT. Amino acids: CASRTSPGGSSTDTQYF.

This clonotype was seen many times. The chain carries TRBV20-1 and TRBJ1-6, with D perhaps matching TRBD1 (5 bases). Trimming left V 6 bases short and J 8 bases short, with 14 bases between. This CDR3 region has 13 residues. The V gene's germline CDR1 is DFQATT and CDR2 SNEGSKA (reference sequence). CDR3 sequence reads: CSAAGLLDSPLHF. The CDR3 DNA reads TGCAGTGCAGCAGGGCTTTTGGATTCACCCCTCCACTTT.

In this sample, this clonotype turned up many times. This rearrangement joins TRBV6-2 or TRBV6-3 to TRBJ2-3, with a weak D call TRBD2 (6 bases). The CDR3 sequence is 15 residues long. Germline CDR1 MNHEY, CDR2 SVGEGT. Trimming shortened V by 4 bases and J by 6 bases, and 17 bases separated the two germline ends. The CDR3 DNA follows: TGTGCCAGCAGTTTCGTGGGAGGCGATCGGGATACGCAGTATTTT. Protein: CASSFVGGDRDTQYF.

A few counts support this clonotype. This chain links TRBV11-2 with TRBJ2-6; no clear D gene. Germline V CDR1 and CDR2: SGHAT, FQNNGV. V shed 3 bases and J shed 1 base, with 7 bases lying between them. The CDR3 consists of 15 residues. DNA of the CDR3: TGTGCCAGCAGCTTCCGACAATCTGGGGCCAACGTCCTGACTTTC. This encodes CASSFRQSGANVLTF.

V usage is TRBV7-2 and J usage is TRBJ2-5, with D hard to call. The CDR3 runs 15 residues. The ends were cut back, 3 bases at V and 0 bases at J, with 11 bases in the middle. Germline V gene lookup returns CDR1 SGHTA and CDR2 FQGNSA. In DNA, the CDR3 is TGTGCCAGCAGCTTTCTTCAGATACACCAAGAGACCCAGTACTTC. Amino acid sequence: CASSFLQIHQETQYF.

The chain couples TRBV5-1 to TRBJ2-5; TRBD2 aligns across 9 bases. J was trimmed by 5 bases and V by 3 bases; bases with no gene match: 17. This CDR3 contains 18 residues. The germline V gene has CDR1 SGHRS and CDR2 YFSETQ. CDR3 DNA sequence: TGCGCCAGCAGCTGGATTAGCGGGAGTATCGGAACAACGGAGACCCAGTACTTC. Translating gives CASSWISGSIGTTETQYF.

The rearrangement joins TRBV27 to TRBJ1-4; maybe TRBD1 (5 bases). This CDR3 is built from 15 residues. Per germline, CDR1 MNHEY and CDR2 SMNVEV (reference sequence). V lost 1 base and J 8 bases, leaving 14 bases between the germline ends. CDR3 amino acids: CASSLWGIGREKLFF. DNA for the CDR3: TGTGCCAGCAGTTTATGGGGCATCGGTCGGGAAAAACTGTTTTTT.